This record covers a single T cell receptor beta chain. Its target is not known. The same CDR3 arises from other DNA sequences in this sample as well. Clones were sequenced by immunoSEQ multiplex PCR, and TCRdb holds only the in-frame ones, with some missing. Seen here are about 2 million clones, roughly 94% observed once, and the top ten hold roughly 0.13%. Germline assignment: CDR1 SNHLY and CDR2 FYNNEI. The CDR3 loop spans 12 amino acids. The ends lost 6 bases at V and 5 bases at J; junction bases unmatched: 3. The entry originates in a study of shared clonotypes between healthy human individuals. Overall study results and limits: A few donors had around 5.2% of their naive CD4 clonotypes in common. When compared with the clonotypes that were shared by all four sorted-subset donors, the non-shared clonotypes turned out to have lower generation probabilities. Depth of sequencing was expected to influence donor clonotype sharing.

The sequenced sample consisted of naive CD4+ T cells sorted from blood. Subset noted: CD45RA+ positively selected. The chain combines TRBV2 with TRBJ2-5, with 7 bases that match TRBD1. The sequence was obtained from a man between 18 and 29 years old in good health. The CDR3 region is CASRGQSETQYF. The CDR3, as DNA: TGTGCCAGCAGGGGACAGTCGGAGACCCAGTACTTC.